The clone carrying this T cell receptor beta chain was detected only a few times. Original processing methods: Reference gene primer amplification yielded estimated nucleated cell counts. This table comes from immunoSEQ multiplex PCR, and its TCRdb copy is limited to in-frame clones, with some not included. That table supplies the V and J calls and clone size; D and trimming were determined from the DNA. The data contain roughly 300,000 clones, about nine tenths of them seen just once; the ten biggest clones take up about 12%. This entry belongs to a study of blood T cell repertoires in COVID-19. Study-wide context: Researchers got acute and convalescent COVID-19 samples from the United States, Italy and Spain.

Those enrolled in Seattle joined during active infection and were followed longitudinally afterward. V was clipped by 4 bases and J by 6 bases, with 10 bases between them. Germline loops: CDR1 LGHNA, CDR2 YNFKEQ. There are 13 residues in the CDR3. The chain joins TRBV4-2 to TRBJ2-1, with unresolved D. Specimen: peripheral blood. The receptor was derived from a woman aged 25 to 45 with COVID-19, enrolled during active disease. The CDR3 DNA follows: TGTGCCAGCAGCCTTCACTCTAGCAATGAGCAGTTCTTC. Its translation is CASSLHSSNEQFF.